This T cell receptor (beta chain) was recovered during a study of blood T cell repertoires in COVID-19. About the study: COVID-19 samples, acute and convalescent, were from the United States, Italy and Spain. T cells, B-cell-depleted T cells, or PBMCs provided the cDNA or gDNA that served as material.

As handled by the study authors: It was from reference gene primer amplification that nucleated cell counts were estimated. TCRdb keeps only in-frame clones here, not all; method: immunoSEQ multiplex PCR. From that table come the V and J calls and clone size; the DNA was used to work out D and trimming. Here the sample spans more than 200,000 clones, around nine tenths being singletons. This CDR3 region has 15 residues. Germline V gene lookup returns CDR1 MGHRA and CDR2 YSYEKL. Trimming removed 1 base from V and 6 bases from J, with 15 bases in between. The source material was peripheral blood. The TCR was taken from a woman between 55 and 75 years old with acute or convalescent COVID-19. The chain couples TRBV4-1 to TRBJ1-2; D unclear. Here the CDR3 DNA reads TGCGCCAGCAGCCAAGTATTAGATTTGGAGGATGGCTACACCTTC. Its protein product is CASSQVLDLEDGYTF.